This record concerns one T cell receptor (beta chain) sequence. This receptor's antigen is unknown. Base qualities are not at hand, and no much larger clone is one base apart. Library prep was done by multiplex PCR. This sample was sequenced with an Illumina HiSeq 4000. TCR beta libraries were built with iRepertoire HTBI primers and Arm-PCR amplification of CDR3 regions. Before sequencing, the PCR products underwent gel purification. The study's own analysis went as follows. A total of 60 to 80 TRBV and 14 TRBJ segments were identified across samples and were used for gene usage analysis of CDR3 amino acid clonotypes. COPE and FqMerger were used to merge filtered high-quality paired reads into contigs. BLAST was used to align contigs to the IMGT TRBV, TRBD and TRBJ reference genes, and CDR3 was defined following IMGT. Any clonotype with a frequency above 0.1% was classified as a highly expanded clone. Shannon entropy served as the measure of repertoire diversity, while the Gini coefficient captured V-J evenness. A clonotype found in more than one individual was treated as public. TCRdb reanalyzed the raw reads on its own, using fastp at Q25 for trimming and MiXCR for clone calling, and kept in-frame beta chains. Identical CDR3 protein sequences are pooled into one entry, listed with their most common genes and DNA. These V and J calls are TCRdb output, not the study's own analysis. Within this sample are about 450,000 distinct CDR3 sequences, with about a sixth of them counted one time only. About 10% of the sample is taken by the ten largest.

This sample stems from a study of regulatory T cells in long-lasting Graves disease (dated by TCRdb to the early 2020s). With regard to the full study: Antithyroid drugs had been taken for less than 3 months by newly diagnosed Graves' disease patients. This study used TCR sequencing and RNA sequencing of peripheral blood to compare persistent Graves' disease patients against newly diagnosed Graves' disease patients. The study was registered as a clinical trial and conducted in China. A total of 33 samples underwent TCR sequencing, from 13 patients with persistent Graves' disease and about 20 patients with newly diagnosed Graves' disease.

The germline V gene yields MGHRA for CDR1 and YSYEKL for CDR2. The V and J ends are trimmed by 0 bases and 6 bases, leaving 17 bases between them. Including cysteine and phenylalanine, the CDR3 has 16 amino acids. The CDR3 DNA has 48 bases and is translated from base 1. Overall study outcomes, separate from this receptor: Because the primary lesion, thyroid tissue, could not be accessed, the study looked at peripheral blood alone. Compared with newly diagnosed patients, persistent Graves' disease patients had lower TCR Shannon entropy and fewer highly expanded clones, which suggests clonal expansion. The small sample size was acknowledged by the authors as a limitation that may reduce accuracy. Sequencing and analysis were restricted to the TCR beta chain. Patients with persistent disease shared more public clonotypes (around 3,000) than newly diagnosed patients did (966). Persistent disease showed preferential use of TRBV28, TRBJ1-2 and TRBJ2-5, whereas newly diagnosed disease favored TRBV20-1 and TRBJ2-1.

The label giving this sample's time point can be read as: newly diagnosed GD, antithyroid drugs for less than 3 months. RNA was extracted from PBMCs in TRIzol for both TCR sequencing and RNA sequencing. Graves' disease was diagnosed according to American Thyroid Association guidelines. Patients were recruited from an endocrinology department in Xi'an, China. Each patient gave approximately 8.8 milliliters of peripheral blood, collected in an EDTA anticoagulant tube. Ficoll Paque Plus density gradient separation was used to isolate PBMCs, and no additional T cell sorting was done. An Agilent 2100 Bioanalyzer and agarose gel were used to check RNA quality, and a NanoDrop 2000 was used to measure RNA concentration. These sequences were also reported in another study, on T cells in Graves' hyperthyroidism and ophthalmopathy. The second study, in turn, reports: A patient counted as having stable Graves' hyperthyroidism if no progression to ophthalmopathy occurred over 18 months of follow-up. Hyperthyroidism patients were newly diagnosed, had a disease duration of under 2 months, and were aged 18 to 65 years. The study excluded patients with uncontrolled infections, other autoimmune diseases, pregnancy or lactation. Diagnoses were established on the basis of clinical symptoms, serum thyroxine and TRAb, thyroid ultrasound, and orbital computed tomography. A first-round RT-PCR of the TCR CDR3 used the HTBI primer set with the Qiagen OneStep RT-PCR kit. Most expanded thyroid clonotypes (frequency above 0.001) were also detected in blood, suggesting blood repertoires may reflect thyroid immune responses. Ophthalmopathy was separated from stable hyperthyroidism by a 13 V-J signature model, with roughly 88% sensitivity and roughly 84% specificity obtained in cross-validation and 80%/75% obtained in testing. In validation, progression to ophthalmopathy was predicted by the model with about 70% sensitivity and roughly 76% specificity, a median of approximately 7.1 months before onset. A discovery cohort of fewer than 110 patients, approximately 45 with Graves' ophthalmopathy and approximately 60 with stable Graves' hyperthyroidism, was used to find distinguishing TCR V-J signatures. Prospective prediction of ophthalmopathy was tested in an independent validation cohort consisting of roughly 19 hyperthyroidism patients and approximately 16 patients who later progressed to ophthalmopathy. For training and testing, the 100 or so patients in the discovery cohort were randomly divided in a 7:3 ratio. Thyroid tissue and blood T-cell repertoires from over 5 Graves' hyperthyroidism patients were also compared in the study. After sampling, hyperthyroidism patients received methimazole starting at 30 mg daily, and ophthalmopathy patients received high-dose intravenous methylprednisolone. The libraries were constructed in a second round of multiplex PCR and then size-selected and purified. Libraries were sequenced paired-end with 100 bp reads on an Illumina HiSeq2000. SOAPnuke was used to process the raw data, throwing out any read that contained adapters or uncalled bases, had a mean Phred below 15, or lacked an exact constant-primer or identifier match. COPE v1.2.5 was used to merge high-quality paired reads, and clonotypes were defined as unique nucleotide sequences. MiTCR v1.1 was used to align clonotypes to the IMGT TRBV, TRBD and TRBJ reference segments. Analysis was restricted to V-J combinations with a frequency above 0.0001, which covered roughly 99% of repertoires. The TCS score was defined as the ratio of F50 (clonal expansion) to E x V (chaos), calculated using BLOSUM62-based TCRdist between CDR3 peptides within each V-J. Welch's t-statistics and random forest reduced around 550 V-J features to 10 to 15, which were used in a naive Bayes classifier (R e1071). Sample size was not statistically predetermined, and blinding of investigators to group allocation was not performed. According to the paper, TCR Vbeta CDR3 sequencing was carried out on approximately 140 peripheral blood samples, which came from under 50 ophthalmopathy, around 74 hyperthyroidism and roughly 17 progressor patients.

This receptor was identified in a woman aged 25 to 39 with Graves disease. Donor details come from another sample of the same person, matched by shared clones. The source was peripheral blood mononuclear cells (PBMCs), collected at new diagnosis, from a patient treated with antithyroid drugs. The rearrangement combines TRBV4-1 with TRBJ1-1, and the D gene may be TRBD1, 6 bases matching. The nucleotides are TGCGCCAGCAGCCAAGATCGAGGAGGGGGGAGGTCTGAAGCTTTCTTT. It encodes CASSQDRGGGRSEAFF.